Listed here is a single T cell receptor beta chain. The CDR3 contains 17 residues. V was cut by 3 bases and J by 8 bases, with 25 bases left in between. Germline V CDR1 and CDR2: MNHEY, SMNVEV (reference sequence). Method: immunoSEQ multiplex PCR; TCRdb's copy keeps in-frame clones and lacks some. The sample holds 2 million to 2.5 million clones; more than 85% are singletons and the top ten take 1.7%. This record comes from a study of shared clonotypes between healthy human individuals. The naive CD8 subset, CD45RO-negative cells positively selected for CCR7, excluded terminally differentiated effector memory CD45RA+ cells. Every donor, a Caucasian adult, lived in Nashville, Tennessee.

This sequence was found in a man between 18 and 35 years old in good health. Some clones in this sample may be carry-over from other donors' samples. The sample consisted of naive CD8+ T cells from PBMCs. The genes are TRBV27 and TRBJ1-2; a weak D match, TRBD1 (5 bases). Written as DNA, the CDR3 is TGTGCCAGCAGTTTTAACGGAGGGGAGGGGCGACTAAGAGGCTACACCTTC. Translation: CASSFNGGEGRLRGYTF.